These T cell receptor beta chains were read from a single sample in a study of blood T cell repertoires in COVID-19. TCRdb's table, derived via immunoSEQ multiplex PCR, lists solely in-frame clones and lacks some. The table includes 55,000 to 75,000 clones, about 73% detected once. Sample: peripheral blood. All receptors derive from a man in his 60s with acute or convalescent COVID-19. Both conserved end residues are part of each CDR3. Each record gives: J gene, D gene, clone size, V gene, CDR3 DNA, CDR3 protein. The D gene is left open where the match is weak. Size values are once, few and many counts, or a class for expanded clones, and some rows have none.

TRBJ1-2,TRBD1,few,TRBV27,TGTGCCAGCAGATTGGACAGGGGAGGTGGCTACACCTTC,CASRLDRGGGYTF
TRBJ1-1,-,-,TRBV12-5,TGTGCTAGTGGTTTGGCCCCTGGGACAGAAGCTTTCTTT,CASGLAPGTEAFF
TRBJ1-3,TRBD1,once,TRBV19,TGTGCCGGAGAAGACAGGGAGACGAACACCATATATTTT,CAGEDRETNTIYF
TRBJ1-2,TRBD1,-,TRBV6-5,TGTGCCAGCAGTCGGGACAGGGAAACATATGGCTACACCTTC,CASSRDRETYGYTF
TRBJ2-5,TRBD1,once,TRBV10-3,TGTGCCATCAGTGAGTCAGGACAGGGGTCGGGGGAGACCCAGTACTTC,CAISESGQGSGETQYF
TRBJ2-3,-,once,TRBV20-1,TGCAGTGCTAGTCAGGCAGGGAAACGGGGCACAGATACGCAGTATTTT,CSASQAGKRGTDTQYF
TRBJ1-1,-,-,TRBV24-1,TGTGCCACCAGGGGGAGGCGGAACACTGAAGCTTTCTTT,CATRGRRNTEAFF
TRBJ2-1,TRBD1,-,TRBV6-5,TGTGCCAGCTGGACCGGGACAGGGGACCCAAATGAGCAGTTCTTC,CASWTGTGDPNEQFF
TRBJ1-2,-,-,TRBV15,TGTGCCACCAGCAGAGAACAGTACTATGGCTACACCTTC,CATSREQYYGYTF
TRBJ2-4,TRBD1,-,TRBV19,TGTGCCAGTAGTATAGGGGGGACAGGGATTAAAAACATTCAGTACTTC,CASSIGGTGIKNIQYF
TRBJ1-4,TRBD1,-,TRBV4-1,TGCGCCAGCAGCCAAAATGACAGGGACGATGAAAAACTGTTTTTT,CASSQNDRDDEKLFF
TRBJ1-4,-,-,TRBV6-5,TGTGCCAGCAGTCGCGTGGAGGGTCTCAATGAAAAACTGTTTTTT,CASSRVEGLNEKLFF